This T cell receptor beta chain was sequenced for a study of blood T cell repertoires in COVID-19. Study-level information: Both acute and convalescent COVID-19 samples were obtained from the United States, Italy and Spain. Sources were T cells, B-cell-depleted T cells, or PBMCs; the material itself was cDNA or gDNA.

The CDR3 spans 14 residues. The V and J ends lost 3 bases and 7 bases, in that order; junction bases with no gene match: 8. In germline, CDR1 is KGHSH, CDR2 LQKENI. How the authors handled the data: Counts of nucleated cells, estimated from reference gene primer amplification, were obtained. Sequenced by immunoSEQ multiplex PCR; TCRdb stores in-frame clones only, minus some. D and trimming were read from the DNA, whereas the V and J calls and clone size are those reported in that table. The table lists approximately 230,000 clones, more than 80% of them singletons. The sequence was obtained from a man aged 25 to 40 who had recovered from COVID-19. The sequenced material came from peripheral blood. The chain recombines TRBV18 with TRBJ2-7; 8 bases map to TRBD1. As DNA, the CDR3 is TGTGCCAGCTCACCGGTCCAGGGGGCGTGGGAGCAGTACTTC. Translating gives CASSPVQGAWEQYF.